This note documents a single T cell receptor beta chain sequence. Its target is not known. This sample is drawn from a study of cytotoxic CD8 clonotypes in ibrutinib-treated CLL. The overall study: Response material was collected after a median around 12 months of treatment, range 6 to 36. Study outcomes and limitations: Treatment saw public clonotypes, which were uncommon, either contract or stay stable.

Sequenced by immunoSEQ multiplex PCR; TCRdb stores in-frame clones only, minus some. The table shows over 70,000 clones, with 70% to 80% occurring only once. Trimming took 4 bases from V and 5 from J; bases not matched to a gene: 6. Germline values: CDR1 MNHNS, CDR2 SASEGT. CDR3 length: 15 residues. The source was PBMCs, collected after 12 months of ibrutinib treatment. This sequence originates from a human donor with chronic lymphocytic leukemia. The chain employs TRBV6-1 and TRBJ2-1; 9 bases align to TRBD1. CDR3 coding DNA: TGTGCCAGCAGTGCCCAGACAGGGGGGAACAATGAGCAGTTCTTC. Amino acid sequence: CASSAQTGGNNEQFF.